The clone carrying this TCR beta chain was found a few times. Its matching antigen is unknown. Germline loops: CDR1 ENHRY, CDR2 SYGVKD. The germline V and J ends were trimmed by 5 bases and 2 bases, with 10 bases remaining between them. The CDR3 has 13 residues. The data stem from a study of blood T cells in healthy people across ages. The study, taken as a whole, reports: Diversity of TCR beta per million T cells declined in a roughly linear way with age.

For the second PCR, which ran for roughly 6 to 11 cycles, a sample-barcoded 5' primer and a J-beta primer mix were used. TCRdb re-derived calls from the 5' RACE reads in MiXCR, one entry per CDR3 protein. The sample contains 850,000 to 1,300,000 distinct CDR3 sequences, 35% to 50% of which appear only once. The sample comprised blood. This rearrangement joins TRBV10-3 to TRBJ2-7; either TRBD1 or TRBD2 may fit D (5 bases each). The sequence was obtained from a woman aged 55-70 years in good health. CDR3 sequence (DNA): TGTGCCATCAGTAGGGACGGCACCTACGAGCAGTACTTC. This gives the protein CAISRDGTYEQYF.